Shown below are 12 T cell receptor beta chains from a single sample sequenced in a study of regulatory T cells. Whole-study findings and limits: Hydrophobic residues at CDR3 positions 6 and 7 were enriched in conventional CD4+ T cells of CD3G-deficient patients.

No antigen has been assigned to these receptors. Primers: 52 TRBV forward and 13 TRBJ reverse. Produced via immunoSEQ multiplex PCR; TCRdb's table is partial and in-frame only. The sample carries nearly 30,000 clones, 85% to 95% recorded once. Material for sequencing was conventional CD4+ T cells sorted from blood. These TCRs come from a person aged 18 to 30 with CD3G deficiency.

The DNA for the CDR3 is TGTGCCAGCAGCTTGGTCACGGGGACAGATACGCAGTATTTT. It yields the protein CASSLVTGTDTQYF. The chain joins TRBV7-9 to TRBJ2-3; maybe TRBD2 (5 bases). Trimming shortened V by 3 bases and J by 3 bases, and 10 bases separated the two germline ends. The germline CDR1 and CDR2 sequences are SEHNR and FQNEAQ (reference sequence). The CDR3 has 14 amino acids.

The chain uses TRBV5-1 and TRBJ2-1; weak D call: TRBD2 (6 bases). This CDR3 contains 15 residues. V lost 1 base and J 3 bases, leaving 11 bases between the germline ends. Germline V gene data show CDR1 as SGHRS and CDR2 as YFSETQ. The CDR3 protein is CASSLNGGSYNEQFF. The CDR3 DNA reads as TGCGCCAGCAGCTTGAACGGGGGAAGCTACAATGAGCAGTTCTTC.

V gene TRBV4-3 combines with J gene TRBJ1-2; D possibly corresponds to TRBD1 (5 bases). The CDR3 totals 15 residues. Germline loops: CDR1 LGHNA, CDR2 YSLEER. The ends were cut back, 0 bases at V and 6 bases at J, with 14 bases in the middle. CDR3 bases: TGCGCCAGCAGCCAAGAGGTCGGGGGAAGCAATGGCTACACCTTC. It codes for CASSQEVGGSNGYTF.

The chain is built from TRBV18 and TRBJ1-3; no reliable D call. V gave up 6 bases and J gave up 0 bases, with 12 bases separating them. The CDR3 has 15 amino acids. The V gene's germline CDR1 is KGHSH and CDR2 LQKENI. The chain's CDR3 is CASSTDGNSGNTIYF. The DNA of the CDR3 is TGTGCCAGCTCGACGGACGGTAACTCTGGAAACACCATATATTTT.

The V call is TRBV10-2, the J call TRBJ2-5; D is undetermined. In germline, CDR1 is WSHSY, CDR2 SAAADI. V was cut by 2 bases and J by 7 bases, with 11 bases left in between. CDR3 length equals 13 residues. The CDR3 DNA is TGCGCCAGCAGTGAGCTCGTAGAAGGGACCCAGTACTTC. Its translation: CASSELVEGTQYF.

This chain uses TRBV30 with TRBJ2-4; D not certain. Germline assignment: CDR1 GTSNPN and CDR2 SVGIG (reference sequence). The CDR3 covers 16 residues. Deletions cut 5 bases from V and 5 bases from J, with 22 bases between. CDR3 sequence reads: CAWGDKRRVLENIQYF. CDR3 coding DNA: TGTGCCTGGGGGGATAAACGACGCGTATTAGAAAACATTCAGTACTTC.

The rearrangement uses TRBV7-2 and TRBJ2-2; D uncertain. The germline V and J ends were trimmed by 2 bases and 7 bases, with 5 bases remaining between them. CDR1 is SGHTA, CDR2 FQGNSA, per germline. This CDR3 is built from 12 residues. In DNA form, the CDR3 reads TGTGCCAGCAGCTTAATGTACGGGGAGCTGTTTTTT. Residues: CASSLMYGELFF.

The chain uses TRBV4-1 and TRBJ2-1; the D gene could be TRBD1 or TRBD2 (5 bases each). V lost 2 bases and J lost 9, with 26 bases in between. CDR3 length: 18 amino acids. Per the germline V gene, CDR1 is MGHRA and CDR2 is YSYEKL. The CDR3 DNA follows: TGCGCCAGCAGCCAATTTGGTTATTTGGGAGAGGGGATAGGTGAGCAGTTCTTC. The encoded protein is CASSQFGYLGEGIGEQFF.

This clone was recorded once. The CDR3 DNA is TGTGCCAGCAGTGTTAGCGGGAGTCAGACCCAGTACTTC. Its translation is CASSVSGSQTQYF. The rearrangement joins TRBV6-6 to TRBJ2-5, with 9 bases lining up with TRBD2. This CDR3 is built from 13 residues. V was pared by 5 bases and J by 6 bases, with 4 bases of the junction left unmatched. Germline-derived CDR1 and CDR2 are MNHNY and SVGAGI (reference sequence).

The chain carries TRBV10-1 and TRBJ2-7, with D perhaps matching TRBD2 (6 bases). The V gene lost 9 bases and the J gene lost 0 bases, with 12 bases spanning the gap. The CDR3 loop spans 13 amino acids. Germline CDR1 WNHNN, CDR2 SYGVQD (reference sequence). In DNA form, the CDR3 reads TGCGCCAGACGCCGGGGGAGCTCCTACGAGCAGTACTTC. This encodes CARRRGSSYEQYF.

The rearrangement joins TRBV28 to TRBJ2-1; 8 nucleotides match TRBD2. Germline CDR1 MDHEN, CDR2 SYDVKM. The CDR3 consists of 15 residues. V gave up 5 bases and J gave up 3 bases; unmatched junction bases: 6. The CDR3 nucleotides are TGTGCCAGCAGTCCCGGGGGGGTTCTCTACAATGAGCAGTTCTTC. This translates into CASSPGGVLYNEQFF.

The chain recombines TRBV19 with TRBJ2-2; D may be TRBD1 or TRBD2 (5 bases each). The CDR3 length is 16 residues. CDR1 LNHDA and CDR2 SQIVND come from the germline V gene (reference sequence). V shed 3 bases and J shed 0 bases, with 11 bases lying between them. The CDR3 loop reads CASSIGSGPNTGELFF. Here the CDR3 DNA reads TGTGCCAGTAGTATTGGGTCGGGGCCGAACACCGGGGAGCTGTTTTTT.